One sample yielded the 28 T cell receptor beta chains listed below, sequenced in a study of cytomegalovirus exposure and HLA in healthy donors. It was with 60 Vbeta and 13 Jbeta primers that the PCR ran. Generated by immunoSEQ multiplex PCR, the TCRdb table keeps only in-frame clones and is missing some. The sample gives fewer than 200,000 clones, over 65% of which show up once; 1.8% is in the top ten. Sequenced sample: PBMCs. These receptor sequences come from a woman aged 25-40 years in good health and CMV-seronegative.

The rearrangement uses TRBV18 and TRBJ1-5; D is unresolved. Germline V lookup: CDR1 KGHSH, CDR2 LQKENI. The CDR3 spans 14 residues. Trimming removed 0 bases from V and 4 bases from J, with 7 bases in between. The CDR3 nucleotides read TGTGCCAGCTCACCACCGGGAGGGAATCAGCCCCAGCATTTT. It specifies CASSPPGGNQPQHF.

This clone was seen a handful of times. The V call is TRBV5-6, the J call TRBJ2-1; 9 bases are a match to TRBD1. With 4 bases clipped from V and 2 bases from J, the junction kept 7 bases outside the gene matches. The CDR3 has 16 amino acids. Per the germline V gene, CDR1 is SGHDT and CDR2 is YYEEEE. DNA for the CDR3: TGTGCCAGCAGCCTAACCCGGACAGGGGCCTACAATGAGCAGTTCTTC. Translation: CASSLTRTGAYNEQFF.

The chain carries TRBV19 and TRBJ1-2, with 7 bases aligning to TRBD1. The CDR3 has 12 residues. CDR1 LNHDA and CDR2 SQIVND come from the germline V gene (reference sequence). The junction had 3 bases not matched to a gene; V was cut back by 8 bases and J by 3 bases. For the CDR3, the DNA is TGTGCCAGTTACAGGGGCGACTATGGCTACACCTTC. It translates to CASYRGDYGYTF.

This chain joins TRBV30 and TRBJ2-1, with 8 bases fitting TRBD2. CDR3 length: 13 residues. V dropped 0 bases and J dropped 8; count of bases not matched to a gene: 3. The germline V gene has CDR1 GTSNPN and CDR2 SVGIG (reference sequence). The CDR3, as DNA: TGTGCCTGGAGTGTACTTAGCGGGGATGAGCAGTTCTTC. Amino acid sequence: CAWSVLSGDEQFF.

This sequence joins TRBV10-3 and TRBJ2-4; 8 bases are shared with TRBD1. The CDR3 runs 12 residues. V shed 8 bases and J 7 bases; nucleotides not matched to a gene: 4. Germline V gene lookup returns CDR1 ENHRY and CDR2 SYGVKD. The CDR3 spells CAIGQGANIQYF. The DNA of the CDR3 is TGTGCCATCGGGCAGGGGGCGAACATTCAGTACTTC.

This CDR3 reads CASSLVTSGTEAFF. DNA for the CDR3: TGCGCCAGCAGCTTGGTTACCTCGGGCACTGAAGCTTTCTTT. The chain carries TRBV5-1 and TRBJ1-1; D not certain. This CDR3 comprises 14 residues. V dropped 0 bases and J dropped 4 bases, with 10 bases sitting between them. Germline V gives CDR1 SGHRS, CDR2 YFSETQ.

The V gene is TRBV2, the J gene TRBJ2-7, with 11 bases lining up with TRBD2. The V gene's germline CDR1 is SNHLY and CDR2 FYNNEI. J lost 0 bases, V lost 3 bases, and 7 bases had no gene match. The CDR3 totals 17 residues. The CDR3 DNA is TGTGCCAGCAGTGATGGGCTAGCGGGGGGTTTCTCCTACGAGCAGTACTTC. As protein: CASSDGLAGGFSYEQYF.

This chain joins TRBV10-3 and TRBJ2-1; TRBD2 agrees at 14 bases. Germline V lookup: CDR1 ENHRY, CDR2 SYGVKD. CDR3 size: 20 residues. Germline trimming cut 0 bases from V and 5 bases from J; bases unmatched to any gene: 12. The CDR3 nucleotides are TGTGCCATCAGTGAGTCGGGACTAGCGGGAGATCCGGCCCGAGACAATGAGCAGTTCTTC. It codes for CAISESGLAGDPARDNEQFF.

The V call is TRBV18, the J call TRBJ2-1; 7 nucleotides align to TRBD1. Losses at the gene ends were 4 bases for V and 8 bases for J; bases not matched to a gene: 11. The CDR3 spans 15 residues. Germline V lookup: CDR1 KGHSH, CDR2 LQKENI. CDR3 DNA sequence: TGTGCCAGCTCACACGGGACAGATGGAGCCGATGAGCAGTTCTTC. Translated, it gives CASSHGTDGADEQFF.

J is TRBJ2-2 and V is TRBV7-2; D is uncertain. The V gene lost 3 bases and the J gene lost 7 bases, with 6 bases spanning the gap. The CDR3 sequence is 12 residues long. The germline V gene has CDR1 SGHTA and CDR2 FQGNSA. The CDR3: CASSFFIGELFF. The CDR3 DNA follows: TGTGCCAGCAGCTTTTTCATCGGGGAGCTGTTTTTT.

This chain joins TRBV5-6 and TRBJ2-1; 10 positions match TRBD2. V dropped 1 base and J dropped 5; count of bases not matched to a gene: 6. The CDR3 has 16 residues. Germline V CDR1 and CDR2: SGHDT, YYEEEE. The DNA for the CDR3 is TGTGCCAGCAGCTTGCTCACTAGCGGGGTGAACAATGAGCAGTTCTTC. Amino acids: CASSLLTSGVNNEQFF.

This chain uses TRBV6-1 with TRBJ2-7; D possibly corresponds to TRBD2 (5 bases). The CDR3 consists of 12 residues. Germline V lookup: CDR1 MNHNS, CDR2 SASEGT. V was cut by 8 bases and J by 8 bases, with 16 bases left in between. CDR3 DNA sequence: TGTGCCAGCGGGAGAGGCGATGCCCAGCAGTACTTC. It is translated as CASGRGDAQQYF.

This chain joins TRBV6-6 and TRBJ2-7; no firm D call. The CDR3 spans 15 residues. With 5 bases removed from V and 0 bases from J, the gap between germline ends came to 14 bases. Germline V CDR1 and CDR2: MNHNY, SVGAGI (reference sequence). CDR3 region: CASSRTQQSSYEQYF. For the CDR3, the DNA is TGTGCCAGCAGTCGCACTCAACAGAGCTCCTACGAGCAGTACTTC.

DNA for the CDR3: TGTGCCAGCAGGGCCGGCGACAGGGGGGGAAACACCATATATTTT. This encodes CASRAGDRGGNTIYF. V and J are TRBV6-4 and TRBJ1-3; 9 bases agree with TRBD1. The CDR3 loop spans 15 amino acids. The trim removed 6 bases at V and 4 bases at J, leaving 7 bases unmatched. CDR1 is MRHNA and CDR2 is SNTAGT in the germline V gene.

The chain links TRBV7-2 to TRBJ1-2; 7 nucleotides match TRBD1. The trim removed 4 bases at V and 5 bases at J, leaving 1 base unmatched. Germline assignment: CDR1 SGHTA and CDR2 FQGNSA. The CDR3 is 12 amino acids. The CDR3 loop is CASSSRGYGYTF. The CDR3 DNA reads as TGTGCCAGCAGCTCCAGGGGGTATGGCTACACCTTC. Full variable domain (rest looked up from reference TRBV7-2 and TRBJ1-2): GAGVSQSPSNKVTEKGKDVELRCDPISGHTALYWYRQSLGQGLEFLIYFQGNSAPDKSGLPSDRFSAERTGGSVSTLTIQRTQQEDSAVYLCASSSRGYGYTFGSGTRLTVV.

This chain uses TRBV4-2 with TRBJ2-7; TRBD1 is a possible D gene (6 bases). Germline CDR1 reads LGHNA; CDR2 reads YNFKEQ. V shed 6 bases and J shed 4 bases, with 22 bases lying between them. The CDR3 contains 16 residues. The CDR3 loop reads CASSQTYGTSAYEQYF. The CDR3, as DNA: TGTGCCAGCAGTCAAACTTACGGGACATCTGCGTACGAGCAGTACTTC.

The chain recombines TRBV19 with TRBJ2-3; the D gene is possibly TRBD1 (5 bases). Germline V gives CDR1 LNHDA, CDR2 SQIVND (reference sequence). V lost 4 bases, J lost 4 bases, and 15 bases lay in between. The CDR3 sequence is 15 residues long. As DNA, the CDR3 is TGTGCCAGTAGTACCCCCCGGCAGGGATCAGATACGCAGTATTTT. This translates into CASSTPRQGSDTQYF.

The chain carries TRBV19 and TRBJ2-7; 7 nucleotides agree with TRBD1. The CDR3 totals 14 residues. Per germline, CDR1 LNHDA and CDR2 SQIVND (reference sequence). Unmatched junction bases numbered 5, after V lost 4 bases and J lost 2 bases. The CDR3 sequence is CASSNRDRAYEQYF. The CDR3 DNA reads TGTGCCAGTAGTAACCGGGACAGAGCCTACGAGCAGTACTTC.

The V call is TRBV10-3, the J call TRBJ2-1; D is possibly TRBD2 (5 bases). This CDR3 comprises 17 residues. V was shortened by 2 bases and J by 3 bases, with 17 bases between the two germline ends. Germline values: CDR1 ENHRY, CDR2 SYGVKD. CDR3: CAISEPPLRADYNEQFF. The CDR3 nucleotides read TGTGCCATCAGTGAGCCGCCGCTGCGGGCTGACTACAATGAGCAGTTCTTC.

V and J are TRBV10-3 and TRBJ2-2, with D uncertain. Trimming cost V 0 bases and J 3 bases, with 5 bases left between them. CDR1 and CDR2 from the germline V gene are ENHRY and SYGVKD. CDR3 length: 14 amino acids. As DNA, the CDR3 is TGTGCCATCAGTGAGTCTCCCGACACCGGGGAGCTGTTTTTT. Encoded protein: CAISESPDTGELFF.

The rearrangement uses TRBV5-1 and TRBJ2-1; D is perhaps TRBD2 (5 bases). The V end lost 4 bases, the J end lost 6 bases, and 11 bases lay between the germline ends. CDR1 is SGHRS, CDR2 YFSETQ, per germline. The CDR3 loop spans 13 amino acids. The CDR3 protein is CASSRAGGNEQFF. The CDR3 DNA sequence: TGCGCCAGCAGCAGGGCCGGAGGCAATGAGCAGTTCTTC.

This chain connects TRBV7-6 to TRBJ1-4, with 7 bases fitting TRBD1. Losses at the gene ends were 1 base for V and 8 bases for J; bases not matched to a gene: 13. Germline assignment: CDR1 SGHVS and CDR2 FNYEAQ. This CDR3 has 17 residues. CDR3 DNA sequence: TGTGCCAGCAGCTTAGATAGCCCGGACAGGATAAGGGAAAAACTGTTTTTT. This gives the protein CASSLDSPDRIREKLFF.

The CDR3 here is CASRGVGADTQYF. The CDR3 region has the DNA TGTGCCAGCCGGGGTGTTGGGGCAGATACGCAGTATTTT. V usage is TRBV7-3 and J usage is TRBJ2-3, with a weak D call TRBD2 (5 bases). V lost 8 bases to trimming and J lost 4 bases, with 13 bases between them. Germline CDR1 SGHTA, CDR2 FQGTGA. There are 13 residues in the CDR3.

This rearrangement joins TRBV7-3 to TRBJ1-1, with D unclear. Per germline, CDR1 SGHTA and CDR2 FQGTGA. This CDR3 comprises 13 residues. The V and J ends lost 5 bases and 5 bases respectively, with 12 bases between them. The CDR3 loop reads CASSLNYRTEAFF. The CDR3 nucleotides are TGTGCCAGCAGCCTTAACTATCGTACTGAAGCTTTCTTT.

The chain carries TRBV11-2 and TRBJ1-1; TRBD1 matches at 8 bases. J was trimmed by 7 bases and V by 5 bases; bases with no gene match: 6. The CDR3 is made up of 13 amino acids. From germline, CDR1 is SGHAT and CDR2 FQNNGV. CDR3 amino acids: CASSRGQGSEAFF. The CDR3 nucleotides are TGTGCCAGCAGCCGTGGACAGGGAAGTGAAGCTTTCTTT.

The chain employs TRBV6-6 and TRBJ1-4; D ambiguous. The V end lost 0 bases, the J end lost 8 bases, and 10 bases lay between the germline ends. Germline lookup yields CDR1 MNHNY and CDR2 SVGAGI (reference sequence). The CDR3 contains 14 residues. In nucleotides, the CDR3 is TGTGCCAGCAGTTACTCCCAGGCTCGGGAAAAACTGTTTTTT. Translation gives CASSYSQAREKLFF.

Details on this clone: The junction differs from germline at one of its ends, possibly a read error. This sequence joins TRBV5-6 and TRBJ2-6; tentatively, D is TRBD1 (6 bases). The germline CDR1 and CDR2 sequences are SGHDT and YYEEEE. CDR3 length: 19 residues. The CDR3 DNA is TGTGCCAGCAGCTTGGAAATTTTGGCAGGGGTCGTGGGGGCCGACGTCCTGACTTTC. Translation gives CASSLEILAGVVGADVLTF.

The chain is built from TRBV21-1 and TRBJ2-7; the table's D call of TRBD2 was not tested on the DNA. TRBV21-1 has pseudogene status. This CDR3 is built from 12 residues. In nucleotides, the CDR3 is TGTGCCAGCACTGCCCTGAGAAACGAGCAGTACTTC. Translating it yields CASTALRNEQYF.